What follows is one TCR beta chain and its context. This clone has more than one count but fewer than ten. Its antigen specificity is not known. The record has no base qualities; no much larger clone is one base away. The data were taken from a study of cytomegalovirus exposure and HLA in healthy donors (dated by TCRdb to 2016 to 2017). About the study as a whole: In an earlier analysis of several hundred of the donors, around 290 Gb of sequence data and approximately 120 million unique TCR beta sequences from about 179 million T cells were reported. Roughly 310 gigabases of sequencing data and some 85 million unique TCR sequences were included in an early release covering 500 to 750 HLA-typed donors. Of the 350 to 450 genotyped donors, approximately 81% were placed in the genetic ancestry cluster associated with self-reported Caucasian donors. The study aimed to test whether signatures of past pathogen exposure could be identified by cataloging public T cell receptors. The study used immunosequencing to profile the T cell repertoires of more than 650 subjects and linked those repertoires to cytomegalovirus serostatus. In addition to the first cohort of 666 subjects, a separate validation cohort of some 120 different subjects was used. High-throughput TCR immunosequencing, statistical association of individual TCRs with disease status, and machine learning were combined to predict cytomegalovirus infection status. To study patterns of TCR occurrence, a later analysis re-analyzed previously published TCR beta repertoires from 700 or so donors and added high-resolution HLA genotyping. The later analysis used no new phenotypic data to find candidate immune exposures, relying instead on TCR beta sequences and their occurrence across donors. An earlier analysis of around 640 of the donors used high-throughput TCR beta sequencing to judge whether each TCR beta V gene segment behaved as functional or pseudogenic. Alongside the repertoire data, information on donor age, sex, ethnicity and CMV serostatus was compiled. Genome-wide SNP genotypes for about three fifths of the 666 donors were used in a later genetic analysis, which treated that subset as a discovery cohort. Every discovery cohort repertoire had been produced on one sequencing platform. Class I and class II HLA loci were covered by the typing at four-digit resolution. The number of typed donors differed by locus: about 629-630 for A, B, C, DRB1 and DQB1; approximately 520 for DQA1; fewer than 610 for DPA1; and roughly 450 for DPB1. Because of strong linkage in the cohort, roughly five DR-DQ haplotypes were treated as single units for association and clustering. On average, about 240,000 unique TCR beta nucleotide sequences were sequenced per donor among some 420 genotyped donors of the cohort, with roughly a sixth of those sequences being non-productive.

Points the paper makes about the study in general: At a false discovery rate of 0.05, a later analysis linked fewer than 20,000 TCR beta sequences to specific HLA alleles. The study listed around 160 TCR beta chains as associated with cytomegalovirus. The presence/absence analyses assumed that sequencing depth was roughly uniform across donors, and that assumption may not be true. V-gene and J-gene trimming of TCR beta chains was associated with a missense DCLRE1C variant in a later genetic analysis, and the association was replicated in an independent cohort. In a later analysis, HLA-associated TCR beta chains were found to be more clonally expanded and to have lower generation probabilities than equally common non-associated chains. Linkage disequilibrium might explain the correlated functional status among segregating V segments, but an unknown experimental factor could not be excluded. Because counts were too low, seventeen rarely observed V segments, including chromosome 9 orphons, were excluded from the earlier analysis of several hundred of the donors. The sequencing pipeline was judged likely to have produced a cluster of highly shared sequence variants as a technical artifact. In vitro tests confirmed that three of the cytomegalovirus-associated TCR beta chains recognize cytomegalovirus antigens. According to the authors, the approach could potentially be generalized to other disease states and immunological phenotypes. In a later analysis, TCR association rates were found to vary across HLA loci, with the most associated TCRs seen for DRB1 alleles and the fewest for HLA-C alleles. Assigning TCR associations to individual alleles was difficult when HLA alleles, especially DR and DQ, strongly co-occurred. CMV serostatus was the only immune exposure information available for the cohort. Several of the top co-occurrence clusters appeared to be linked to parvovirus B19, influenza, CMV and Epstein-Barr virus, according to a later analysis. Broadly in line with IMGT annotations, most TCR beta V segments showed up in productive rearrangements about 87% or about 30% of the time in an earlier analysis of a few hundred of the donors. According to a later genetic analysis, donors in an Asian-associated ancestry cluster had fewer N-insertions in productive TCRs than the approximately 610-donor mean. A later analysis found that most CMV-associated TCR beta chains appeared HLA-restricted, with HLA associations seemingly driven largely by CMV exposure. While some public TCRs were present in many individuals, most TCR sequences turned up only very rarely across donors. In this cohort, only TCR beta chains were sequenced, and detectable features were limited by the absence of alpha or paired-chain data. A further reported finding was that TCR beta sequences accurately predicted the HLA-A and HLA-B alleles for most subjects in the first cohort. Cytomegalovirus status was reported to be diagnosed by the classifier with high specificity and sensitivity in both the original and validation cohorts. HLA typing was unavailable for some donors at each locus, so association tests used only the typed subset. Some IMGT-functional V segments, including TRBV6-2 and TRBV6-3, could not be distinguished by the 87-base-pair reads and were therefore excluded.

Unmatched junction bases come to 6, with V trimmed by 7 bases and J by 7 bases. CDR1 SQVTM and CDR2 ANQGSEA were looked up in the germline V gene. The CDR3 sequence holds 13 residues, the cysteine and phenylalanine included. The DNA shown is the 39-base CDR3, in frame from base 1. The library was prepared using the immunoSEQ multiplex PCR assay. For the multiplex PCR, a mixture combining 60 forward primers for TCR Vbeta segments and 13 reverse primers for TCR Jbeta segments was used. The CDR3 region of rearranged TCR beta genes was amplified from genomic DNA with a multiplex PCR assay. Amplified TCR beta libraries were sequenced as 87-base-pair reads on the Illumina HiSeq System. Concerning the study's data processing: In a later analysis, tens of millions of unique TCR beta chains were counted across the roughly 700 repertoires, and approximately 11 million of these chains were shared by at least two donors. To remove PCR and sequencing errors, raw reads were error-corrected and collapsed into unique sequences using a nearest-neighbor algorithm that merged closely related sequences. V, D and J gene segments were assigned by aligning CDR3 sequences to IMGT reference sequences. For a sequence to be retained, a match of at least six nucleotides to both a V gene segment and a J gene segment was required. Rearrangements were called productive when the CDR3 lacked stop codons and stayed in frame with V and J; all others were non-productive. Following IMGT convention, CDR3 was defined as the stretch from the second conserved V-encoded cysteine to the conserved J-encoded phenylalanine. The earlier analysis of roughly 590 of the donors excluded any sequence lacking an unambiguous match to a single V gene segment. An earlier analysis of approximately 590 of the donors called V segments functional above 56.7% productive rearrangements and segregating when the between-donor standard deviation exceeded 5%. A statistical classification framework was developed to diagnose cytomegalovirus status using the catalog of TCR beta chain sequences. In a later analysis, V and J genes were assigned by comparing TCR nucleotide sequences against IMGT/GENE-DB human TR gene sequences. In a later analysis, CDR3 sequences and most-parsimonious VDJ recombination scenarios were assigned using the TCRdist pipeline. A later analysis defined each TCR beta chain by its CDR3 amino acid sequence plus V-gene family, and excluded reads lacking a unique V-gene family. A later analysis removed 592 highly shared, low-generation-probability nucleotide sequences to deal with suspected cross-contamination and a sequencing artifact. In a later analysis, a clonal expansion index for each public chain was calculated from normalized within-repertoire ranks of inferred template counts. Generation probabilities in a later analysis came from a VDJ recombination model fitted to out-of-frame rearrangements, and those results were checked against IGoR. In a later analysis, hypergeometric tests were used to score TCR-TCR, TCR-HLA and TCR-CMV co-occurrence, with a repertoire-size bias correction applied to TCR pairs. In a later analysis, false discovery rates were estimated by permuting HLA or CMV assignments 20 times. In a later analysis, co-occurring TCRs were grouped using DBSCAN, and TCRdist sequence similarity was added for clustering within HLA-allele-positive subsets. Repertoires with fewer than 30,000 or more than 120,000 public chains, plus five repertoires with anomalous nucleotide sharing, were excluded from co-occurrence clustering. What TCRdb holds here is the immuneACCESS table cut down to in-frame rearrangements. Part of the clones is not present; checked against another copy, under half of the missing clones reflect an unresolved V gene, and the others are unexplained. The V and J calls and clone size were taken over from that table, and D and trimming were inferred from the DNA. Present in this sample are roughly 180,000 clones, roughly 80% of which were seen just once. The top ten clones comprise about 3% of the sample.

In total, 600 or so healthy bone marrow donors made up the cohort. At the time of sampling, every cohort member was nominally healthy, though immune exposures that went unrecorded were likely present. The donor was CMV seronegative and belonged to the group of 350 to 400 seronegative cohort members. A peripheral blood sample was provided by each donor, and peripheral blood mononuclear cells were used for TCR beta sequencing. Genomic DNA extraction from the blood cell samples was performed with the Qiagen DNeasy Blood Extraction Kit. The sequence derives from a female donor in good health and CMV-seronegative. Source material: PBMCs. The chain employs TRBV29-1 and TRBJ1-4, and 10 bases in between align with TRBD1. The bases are TGCAGCGCCGGGGGACAGGGGAGTGAAAAACTGTTTTTT. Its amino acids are CSAGGQGSEKLFF.